Below are 30 T cell receptor beta chains sequenced from a single sample in a study of vaccination and CD4 T cells after COVID-19. The Oncomine TCR Beta short-read assay generated sequence data from the DNA of cultured CD4+ T cells. Each CDR3 protein gets one entry after TCRdb re-called the PCR reads with MiXCR. The sample has 14,000 to 15,000 distinct CDR3 sequences, less than 75% seen once. Their cognate antigens are unknown. The treatment here: approximately 9-day PBMC culture with coronavirus spike peptide pools or control peptides (ViraFEST assay). Sequencing was performed on CD4+ T cells from blood, cultured in vitro. The receptor set was obtained from a human donor who had recovered from COVID-19.

V is TRBV7-3 and J is TRBJ2-5; perhaps TRBD1 as D (6 bases). This CDR3 comprises 14 residues. The germline V gene has CDR1 SGHTA and CDR2 FQGTGA. Between the trimmed V and J ends, which lost 5 bases and 3 bases, there was a span of 13 bases. The CDR3 here is CASSRGQLKETQYF. CDR3 DNA sequence: TGTGCCAGCAGCCGAGGACAGCTAAAAGAGACCCAGTACTTC.

This clonotype was observed a few times. V is TRBV20-1 and J is TRBJ1-5; 9 nucleotides agree with TRBD1. Germline CDR1 is DFQATT and CDR2 is SNEGSKA (reference sequence). Trimming removed 3 bases from V and 7 bases from J; junction bases left unmatched: 7. The CDR3 loop spans 14 amino acids. The CDR3 nucleotides read TGCAGTGCTAGCAATAACAGGGGGCGGCAGCCCCAGCATTTT. Protein product: CSASNNRGRQPQHF.

Comment on this clonotype: At one end the junction does not follow the germline gene, possibly because of a read error. The J gene is TRBJ2-1, the V gene TRBV7-7; D possibly corresponds to TRBD2 (6 bases). The CDR3 runs to 17 residues. Germline-derived CDR1 and CDR2 are SSHAT and FNYEAQ (reference sequence). This CDR3 is CASSLLTGTSRSNEQFF. The CDR3 bases are TGTGCTAGCAGCTTACTCACCGGGACTTCAAGGTCTAATGAGCAGTTCTTC.

The genes are TRBV6-1 and TRBJ1-2; a possible D gene is TRBD1 (6 bases). The CDR3 extends over 18 amino acids. The V end lost 0 bases, the J end lost 4 bases, and 21 bases lay between the germline ends. Germline V lookup: CDR1 MNHNS, CDR2 SASEGT. The CDR3 DNA follows: TGTGCCAGCAGTGAAGCTTTTGCAACGGGGGCGGGTTCCTATGGCTACACCTTC. Encoded protein: CASSEAFATGAGSYGYTF.

This chain connects TRBV29-1 to TRBJ1-5; TRBD1 is a possible D gene (5 bases). Germline CDR1 is SQVTM and CDR2 is ANQGSEA. Trimming shortened V by 2 bases and J by 5 bases, and 10 bases separated the two germline ends. This CDR3 has 13 residues. CDR3 DNA: TGCAGCGTTGAATCTGGGGGAGATCAGCCCCAGCATTTT. This gives the protein CSVESGGDQPQHF. The complete variable domain, with remaining parts taken from reference TRBV29-1 and TRBJ1-5, reads SAVISQKPSRDICQRGTSLTIQCQVDSQVTMMFWYRQQPGQSLTLIATANQGSEATYESGFVIDKFPISRPNLTFSTLTVSNMSPEDSSIYLCSVESGGDQPQHFGDGTRLSIL.

This chain links TRBV15 with TRBJ1-1; no reliable D call. Germline values: CDR1 LNHNV, CDR2 YYDKDF (reference sequence). The CDR3 sequence is 13 residues long. The germline V and J ends were trimmed by 2 bases and 11 bases, with 15 bases remaining between them. The CDR3 reads CATSRKPNLEAFF. CDR3 DNA: TGTGCCACCAGCAGAAAACCAAACCTGGAGGCTTTCTTT.

The rearrangement links TRBV20-1 to TRBJ1-2, with D unclear. Germline V gene sequence: CDR1 DFQATT, CDR2 SNEGSKA (reference sequence). V lost 0 bases and J lost 0, with 17 bases in between. The length of the CDR3 is 17 residues. For the CDR3, the DNA is TGCAGTGCTAGAGATGTAGTTTACGGCCCCGCTAACTATGGCTACACCTTC. Amino acids: CSARDVVYGPANYGYTF.

V gene TRBV11-1 combines with J gene TRBJ1-1; D is unresolved. Germline lookup yields CDR1 SGHAT and CDR2 FQDESV (reference sequence). This CDR3 is 12 amino acids long. The germline V and J ends were trimmed by 8 bases and 5 bases, with 12 bases remaining between them. The CDR3 loop is CASGETRTEAFF. The CDR3 DNA reads as TGTGCCAGCGGAGAGACGCGAACTGAAGCTTTCTTT.

The chain recombines TRBV28 with TRBJ1-5, with TRBD1 as a possible D gene (5 bases). This CDR3 spans 13 amino acids. The germline CDR1 and CDR2 sequences are MDHEN and SYDVKM. V was cut by 2 bases and J by 9 bases, with 11 bases left in between. CDR3 protein: CASSLGQGGPQHF. The CDR3 coding sequence is TGTGCCAGCAGTTTAGGGCAGGGAGGGCCCCAGCATTTT.

This clonotype has a single count. The gene calls are TRBV20-1 and TRBJ2-5, with D tentatively TRBD2 (6 bases). Per the germline V gene, CDR1 is DFQATT and CDR2 is SNEGSKA (reference sequence). V was shortened by 3 bases and J by 3 bases, with 17 bases between the two germline ends. This CDR3 has 15 residues. CDR3 nucleotide sequence: TGCAGTGCTAGTACGCGGGACTCTACAGAAGAGACCCAGTACTTC. Encoded protein: CSASTRDSTEETQYF.

The chain has TRBV19 and TRBJ1-1, with D possibly being TRBD1 (6 bases). V was shortened by 4 bases and J by 4 bases, with 19 bases between the two germline ends. Germline V lookup: CDR1 LNHDA, CDR2 SQIVND (reference sequence). The CDR3 has 16 amino acids. CDR3 bases: TGTGCCAGTAGTAACCCCCTCAGGGGTTCGAGCACTGAAGCTTTCTTT. Protein product: CASSNPLRGSSTEAFF.

This chain joins TRBV6-5 and TRBJ2-7, with 7 positions matching TRBD2. Germline loops: CDR1 MNHEY, CDR2 SVGAGI. This CDR3 has 15 residues. Trimming cost V 4 bases and J 1 base; bases outside gene matches: 7. CDR3 region: CASSSPTGGSYEQYF. The CDR3 DNA is TGTGCCAGCAGTTCACCGACGGGGGGATCCTACGAGCAGTACTTC.

The chain is built from TRBV7-2 and TRBJ2-2, with a possible D match to TRBD2 (5 bases). Germline CDR1 and CDR2: SGHTA and FQGNSA. V was shortened by 6 bases and J by 6 bases, with 23 bases between the two germline ends. The CDR3 sequence is 17 residues long. This CDR3 is CASSRRLLEGRAGELFF. The CDR3 DNA sequence: TGTGCCAGCAGTCGCCGTCTTCTAGAGGGAAGGGCCGGGGAGCTGTTTTTT.

V is TRBV25-1 and J is TRBJ2-7, with 9 positions matching TRBD1. CDR1 MGHDK and CDR2 SYGVNS come from the germline V gene. The CDR3 spans 15 residues. Losses at the gene ends were 6 bases for V and 0 bases for J; bases not matched to a gene: 6. Here the CDR3 reads CASRRDRDSSYEQYF. In DNA, the CDR3 is TGTGCCAGCAGGAGGGACAGGGACAGCTCCTACGAGCAGTACTTC.

This chain connects TRBV30 to TRBJ1-6; no clear D. Germline V gene lookup returns CDR1 GTSNPN and CDR2 SVGIG (reference sequence). The CDR3 spans 12 residues. Trimming cost V 2 bases and J 7 bases, with 6 bases left between them. The chain's CDR3 is CAWSLENSPLHF. CDR3 sequence (DNA): TGTGCCTGGAGTTTAGAAAATTCACCCCTCCACTTT.

This clonotype was picked up one time. The chain joins TRBV28 to TRBJ2-5, with 7 positions matching TRBD1. Germline V gene data show CDR1 as MDHEN and CDR2 as SYDVKM. The J segment lost 9 bases and the V segment lost 3 bases, leaving 10 bases of the junction unmatched. This CDR3 has 14 amino acids. Here the CDR3 DNA reads TGTGCCAGCAGTTTTCCCCCTGGGGACAGTGCCCAGTACTTC. Translating gives CASSFPPGDSAQYF.

The chain employs TRBV28 and TRBJ1-6; a possible D gene is TRBD1 (6 bases). Looked up from germline, CDR1 is MDHEN and CDR2 is SYDVKM. V lost 2 bases, J lost 5 bases, and 7 bases lay in between. This CDR3 has 14 amino acids. CDR3 protein: CASSLHRDNSPLHF. For the CDR3, the DNA is TGTGCCAGCAGTTTACACAGGGATAATTCACCCCTCCACTTT.

This chain joins TRBV6-1 and TRBJ2-7; 8 nucleotides agree with TRBD1. Trimming cost V 4 bases and J 2 bases; bases outside gene matches: 7. The CDR3 sequence is 15 residues long. The germline CDR1 and CDR2 sequences are MNHNS and SASEGT. The CDR3 DNA is TGTGCCAGCAGTGCTCCGGGACAGGCGACCTACGAGCAGTACTTC. This translates into CASSAPGQATYEQYF.

The chain links TRBV29-1 to TRBJ1-2; D gene ambiguous. This CDR3 is 11 amino acids long. In germline, CDR1 is SQVTM, CDR2 ANQGSEA. Trimming shortened V by 5 bases and J by 6 bases, and 10 bases separated the two germline ends. The CDR3 is CSVREPNGYTF. The CDR3 DNA sequence: TGCAGCGTTAGGGAGCCTAATGGCTACACCTTC.

CDR3 region: CASSLVHLRETEAFF. The CDR3 DNA is TGTGCCAGCAGCTTAGTTCACCTGCGGGAGACTGAAGCTTTCTTT. V is TRBV7-2 and J is TRBJ1-1; D remains unclear. Germline CDR1 and CDR2: SGHTA and FQGNSA. Trimming removed 1 base from V and 5 bases from J, with 14 bases in between. The CDR3 contains 15 residues.

This clonotype was observed a few times. This sequence joins TRBV20-1 and TRBJ1-1; D is unresolved. The V end was cut by 1 base, the J end by 1 base, with 19 bases between. Per the germline V gene, CDR1 is DFQATT and CDR2 is SNEGSKA (reference sequence). This CDR3 has 17 amino acids. For the CDR3, the DNA is TGCAGTGCTAGAGCCCCGGGAGCGGGCAGGAAGAACACTGAAGCTTTCTTT. The encoded protein is CSARAPGAGRKNTEAFF.

The V and J genes are TRBV7-2 and TRBJ1-2; D is possibly TRBD1 (5 bases). V lost 1 base and J lost 4, with 13 bases in between. This CDR3 is 15 amino acids long. The germline gives CDR1 SGHTA, CDR2 FQGNSA. The CDR3 loop reads CASSLGVDSFYGYTF. The DNA of the CDR3 is TGTGCCAGCAGCTTAGGCGTCGACAGCTTCTATGGCTACACCTTC.

This clonotype was observed a handful of times. This chain joins TRBV6-4 and TRBJ2-5, with D possibly matching TRBD1 (5 bases). The V end lost 0 bases, the J end lost 0 bases, and 8 bases lay between the germline ends. CDR1 is MRHNA, CDR2 SNTAGT, per germline. The CDR3 length is 15 residues. CDR3 DNA: TGTGCCAGCAGTGACTCGAACAGGTACCAAGAGACCCAGTACTTC. This gives the protein CASSDSNRYQETQYF.

This chain connects TRBV29-1 to TRBJ1-1, with D possibly TRBD1 on 5 matching bases. The V gene's germline CDR1 is SQVTM and CDR2 ANQGSEA. The V gene lost 5 bases and the J gene lost 4 bases, with 14 bases spanning the gap. The CDR3 is made up of 13 amino acids. CDR3: CSVCRGVGTEAFF. CDR3 DNA: TGCAGCGTTTGTAGGGGCGTGGGCACTGAAGCTTTCTTT.

Remarks on this clonotype: Lacking the conserved final phenylalanine or tryptophan, this CDR3 likely reflects a read error. This chain uses TRBV15 with TRBJ1-2, with 7 bases lining up with TRBD1. CDR1 is LNHNV and CDR2 is YYDKDF in the germline V gene (reference sequence). The CDR3 runs 14 residues. J lost 4 bases, V lost 0 bases, and 2 bases had no gene match. CDR3 residues: CATSRDKGAYGYTL. CDR3 DNA sequence: TGTGCCACCAGCAGAGATAAGGGGGCCTATGGCTACACCCTC.

The rearrangement joins TRBV6-1 to TRBJ2-1, with 12 nucleotides matching TRBD2. CDR3 size: 17 residues. Germline assignment: CDR1 MNHNS and CDR2 SASEGT. Trimming removed 6 bases from V and 7 bases from J; junction bases left unmatched: 13. CDR3 protein: CASRPRLAGVSWNEQFF. Written as DNA, the CDR3 is TGTGCCAGCAGACCGAGACTAGCGGGAGTAAGTTGGAATGAGCAGTTCTTC.

The rearrangement uses TRBV7-8 and TRBJ2-3; either TRBD1 or TRBD2 may supply D (5 bases each). CDR1 is SGHVS and CDR2 is FQNEAQ in the germline V gene. This CDR3 contains 14 residues. Trimming pared 6 bases from V and 0 bases from J, leaving 10 bases between. CDR3: CASRPGRSTDTQYF. The CDR3 nucleotides are TGTGCCAGCAGGCCGGGGCGCAGCACAGATACGCAGTATTTT.

The genes are TRBV21-1 and TRBJ1-6. TRBV21-1 is recorded as a pseudogene. The length of the CDR3 is 11 residues. CDR3 nucleotide sequence: TGTGCCAGCAGCTGTAATTCACCCCTCCACTTT. Translated: CASSCNSPLHF.

This rearrangement joins TRBV19 to TRBJ2-6, with D hard to call. Germline values: CDR1 LNHDA, CDR2 SQIVND (reference sequence). Trimming pared 8 bases from V and 3 bases from J, leaving 8 bases between. The CDR3 length is 13 residues. The CDR3 reads CASAQGGANVLTF. CDR3 sequence (DNA): TGTGCCAGTGCCCAAGGTGGGGCCAACGTCCTGACTTTC.

This chain joins TRBV20-1 and TRBJ1-5; D uncertain. Trimming removed 3 bases from V and 3 bases from J, with 6 bases in between. Germline values: CDR1 DFQATT, CDR2 SNEGSKA (reference sequence). The CDR3 is 12 amino acids. CDR3 coding DNA: TGCAGTGCTAGTGAGTACAATCAGCCCCAGCATTTT. Translation: CSASEYNQPQHF.